This TCR beta chain was identified in a study of T cells in tuberculosis. Findings of the study overall: T cells binding CD1B-GMM tetramer weakly possibly escaped the sort.

Chain pairing is unknown; alpha and beta were sequenced separately. Method: immunoSEQ multiplex PCR; TCRdb's copy keeps in-frame clones and lacks some. This repertoire shows about 58,000 clones, around 90% found once; its top ten account for just over 20%. Germline CDR1 and CDR2: MNHEY and SMNVEV (reference sequence). After removal of 3 bases from V and 7 bases from J, the junction contained 3 bases not matched to a gene. The CDR3 extends over 14 amino acids. Cells were sorted from thawed PBMC rested overnight and stained with GMM-loaded CD1B tetramer, viability dye and anti-CD3. C32 glucose monomycolate from Rhodococcus equi was loaded onto the CD1B tetramers. Each donor contributed 75,000 to 100,000 sorted tetramer-negative cells.

This rearrangement joins TRBV27 to TRBJ2-1; 10 bases match TRBD1. This sequence was found in an adult woman with latent tuberculosis. Sequencing input: CD1b-GMM tetramer-negative cells sorted from PBMCs. CDR3 amino acids: CASSLGQGMNEQFF. In DNA form, the CDR3 reads TGTGCCAGCAGTTTGGGACAGGGGATGAATGAGCAGTTCTTC.